Included here is one T cell receptor (beta chain) sequence, with context. The antigen remains unidentified. Given a much more abundant clone one base away, this may be a read error. This sample was taken from a study of shared clonotypes between healthy human individuals. Study information: A few men and a couple of women, aged 18 to 49, were donors.

Regarding the study as a whole: Inspection by rarefaction showed sorted-subset sequencing to be incomplete despite large depth.

Adult donors, all healthy and HIV-negative, had no recent acute infections or vaccinations. V lost 4 bases and J 7 bases, leaving 8 bases between the germline ends. The CDR3 covers 11 residues. CDR1 and CDR2 (germline): MNHGY, SVAAGI. Roughly 200 ng DNA, around 30,000 T cell genomes, went into each sorted-subset replicate PCR. This table comes from immunoSEQ multiplex PCR, and its TCRdb copy is limited to in-frame clones, with some not included. The table shows 950,000 to 1,300,000 clones, with more than 60% occurring only once. The receptor was derived from a man between 18 and 35 years old in good health. Source material: memory CD4+ T cells sorted from blood. The subset here: CD45RA-negative fraction. V gene TRBV6-9 combines with J gene TRBJ2-7, with D uncertain. The chain's CDR3 is CASSSHVEQYF. CDR3 in DNA: TGTGCCAGCAGTTCCCATGTAGAGCAGTACTTC.